This is a list of T cell receptor beta chains from one sample in a study of T cells in Graves' hyperthyroidism and ophthalmopathy. TCRdb used MiXCR to reprocess the multiplex PCR reads, holding one entry per CDR3 protein. This table holds fewer than 400,000 distinct CDR3 sequences, over 15% found once. The sequenced sample was blood. These receptors were obtained from a man aged 25-45 years with Graves' hyperthyroidism. CDR3s include the opening cysteine and the closing phenylalanine or tryptophan. The order of the fields is V gene, clone size, D gene, J gene, CDR3 length, CDR3 protein, CDR3 DNA. The D gene is left open where the match is weak. Size values are once, few and many counts, or a class for expanded clones, and some rows have none.

TRBV5-1	once	-	TRBJ2-4	17	CASGLDRRQNFKNIQYF	TGCGCCAGCGGCTTGGATCGCAGGCAGAACTTCAAAAACATTCAGTACTTC
TRBV20-1	many	TRBD1	TRBJ2-3	16	CSARDPGTGGTDTQYF	TGCAGTGCTAGAGATCCAGGGACAGGGGGCACAGATACGCAGTATTTT
TRBV7-9	few	-	TRBJ1-1	14	CASNTDRSNTEAFF	TGTGCCAGCAACACCGACAGGAGTAACACTGAAGCTTTCTTT
TRBV25-1	-	-	TRBJ2-5	13	CASRLGGQETQYF	TGTGCCAGCAGATTGGGAGGCCAAGAGACCCAGTACTTC
TRBV6-1	many	-	TRBJ2-7	11	CASSTTYEQYF	TGTGCCAGCAGTACCACCTACGAGCAGTACTTC
TRBV4-2	-	-	TRBJ2-7	13	CASSQALTDEQYF	TGTGCCAGCAGCCAAGCCTTAACGGACGAGCAGTACTTC
TRBV6-1	few	-	TRBJ1-4	15	CASSPTGESNEKLFF	TGTGCCAGCAGCCCCACAGGAGAGAGTAATGAAAAACTGTTTTTT
TRBV27	few	-	TRBJ1-4	15	CASSSSVAPYEKLFF	TGTGCCAGCAGTTCATCGGTGGCCCCTTATGAAAAACTGTTTTTT
TRBV5-4	-	TRBD2	TRBJ2-5	18	CASSAATSGGAWEETQYF	TGTGCCAGCAGCGCCGCGACTAGCGGGGGGGCCTGGGAAGAGACCCAGTACTTC
TRBV13	many	-	TRBJ1-1	14	CASSSEEGGSEAFF	TGTGCCAGCAGCTCAGAGGAGGGGGGAAGTGAAGCTTTCTTT
TRBV7-2	-	-	TRBJ2-3	15	CASSLEPFRTDTQYF	TGTGCCAGCAGCTTAGAACCCTTTCGGACAGATACGCAGTATTTT
TRBV7-9	many	-	TRBJ1-1	14	CASSIGAGTTEAFF	TGTGCCAGCAGCATAGGGGCAGGGACCACTGAAGCTTTCTTT
TRBV11-2	many	TRBD2	TRBJ2-1	15	CASSLQTSGLNEQFF	TGTGCCAGCAGCTTACAGACTAGCGGGCTCAATGAGCAGTTCTTC
TRBV11-2	many	-	TRBJ2-2	16	CASSFAGAGGTGELFF	TGTGCCAGCAGCTTTGCGGGGGCTGGCGGCACCGGGGAGCTGTTTTTT
TRBV30	few	-	TRBJ1-4	15	CAWSVAGGTNEKLFF	TGTGCCTGGAGCGTCGCCGGGGGAACTAATGAAAAACTGTTTTTT
TRBV3-1	many	TRBD2	TRBJ2-7	15	CASSPGTSVSYEQYF	TGTGCCAGCAGCCCAGGGACTAGCGTCTCCTACGAGCAGTACTTC
TRBV24-1	-	TRBD1	TRBJ2-3	21	CATSDPMDRIEDTSPSYTQYF	TGTGCCACCAGTGATCCTATGGACAGGATCGAAGACACTAGTCCATCCTATACGCAGTATTTT
TRBV11-3	many	TRBD2	TRBJ2-1	13	CASSLDREDEQFF	TGTGCCAGCAGCTTAGATCGGGAGGACGAGCAGTTCTTC
TRBV6-1	-	-	TRBJ2-1	14	CASGGPGTMGEQFF	TGTGCCAGCGGGGGCCCCGGGACCATGGGTGAGCAGTTCTTC